The 7 T cell receptor beta chains in this list originate from one sample, sequenced in a study of blood T cell repertoires in COVID-19. Sequencing was performed with immunoSEQ multiplex PCR; in TCRdb, only in-frame clones are kept and a portion is missing. The table lists tens of thousands of clones, under 90% of them singletons. The sequenced sample was peripheral blood. The source of these receptors is a man aged 65 to 85 with active COVID-19.

This chain joins TRBV7-2 and TRBJ2-4; 8 bases align to TRBD1. Germline V gene data show CDR1 as SGHTA and CDR2 as FQGNSA. This CDR3 is 14 amino acids long. V was pared by 5 bases and J by 0 bases, with 0 bases of the junction left unmatched. Here the CDR3 DNA reads TGTGCCAGCAGCGGGACAGGAGCCAAAAACATTCAGTACTTC. This gives the protein CASSGTGAKNIQYF.

V is TRBV5-6 and J is TRBJ2-5, with D possibly TRBD2 on 7 matching bases. Germline loops: CDR1 SGHDT, CDR2 YYEEEE. Trimming left V 4 bases short and J 2 bases short, with 18 bases between. CDR3 length: 16 amino acids. The CDR3 is CASSPLGRGNQETQYF. DNA of the CDR3: TGTGCCAGCAGCCCCCTGGGGAGGGGGAATCAAGAGACCCAGTACTTC.

This chain joins TRBV7-9 and TRBJ2-2, with D perhaps matching TRBD1 (6 bases). Between the trimmed V and J ends, which lost 1 base and 3 bases, there was a span of 6 bases. CDR3 size: 14 residues. The germline V gene has CDR1 SEHNR and CDR2 FQNEAQ (reference sequence). CDR3 nucleotide sequence: TGTGCCAGCAGCTTAGAGGGGGACACCGGGGAGCTGTTTTTT. The encoded protein is CASSLEGDTGELFF.

V gene TRBV28 combines with J gene TRBJ2-7; 11 bases agree with TRBD1. This CDR3 is built from 15 residues. The germline V gene encodes CDR1 MDHEN and CDR2 SYDVKM. J lost 2 bases, V lost 6 bases, and 6 bases had no gene match. CDR3 in amino acids: CASSPGTGGTYEQYF. For the CDR3, the DNA is TGTGCCAGCAGCCCTGGGACAGGGGGGACCTACGAGCAGTACTTC.

As DNA, the CDR3 is TGTGCCAGTAGTCTCCCGGGGGGGTACAATGAGCAGTTCTTC. Translated, it gives CASSLPGGYNEQFF. This chain links TRBV19 with TRBJ2-1; TRBD2 matches 8 bases. V gave up 5 bases and J gave up 4 bases; unmatched junction bases: 4. This CDR3 spans 14 amino acids. Germline loops: CDR1 LNHDA, CDR2 SQIVND (reference sequence).

This chain connects TRBV30 to TRBJ2-3, with 9 bases that match TRBD1. This CDR3 has 14 residues. Germline V lookup: CDR1 GTSNPN, CDR2 SVGIG (reference sequence). V shed 2 bases and J 6 bases; nucleotides not matched to a gene: 6. CDR3 sequence (DNA): TGTGCCTGGAGTAAAACAGGGGGCTCGGATACGCAGTATTTT. This gives the protein CAWSKTGGSDTQYF.

This clone appeared a few times. The V call is TRBV18, the J call TRBJ1-2; 7 nucleotides align to TRBD1. The ends lost 5 bases at V and 4 bases at J; junction bases unmatched: 13. The CDR3 contains 16 residues. CDR1 is KGHSH and CDR2 is LQKENI in the germline V gene. The chain's CDR3 is CASSRAPQGEPYGYTF. The CDR3 DNA is TGTGCCAGCTCAAGGGCCCCTCAGGGGGAGCCCTATGGCTACACCTTC.